The rows below give T cell receptor beta chains drawn from one sample of a study of blood T cell repertoires in COVID-19. Measured with immunoSEQ multiplex PCR; TCRdb has only the in-frame clones, and not every one. The sample has some 350,000 clones; around 83% are singletons. What was sequenced was peripheral blood. These receptors all come from a man aged 30-40 years with active or convalescent COVID-19. Each CDR3 is given with its conserved first and last residue. A D gene is named only where the DNA matches it firmly. Clone size, where shown, is once, few, many, or a class for clones that have expanded.

abundance: NA; v_gene: TRBV29-1; j_gene: TRBJ2-3; d_gene: TRBD1; CDR3nt: TGCAGCGTTGACAGGGGGCAGGGCACAGATACGCAGTATTTT; CDR3aa: CSVDRGQGTDTQYF
abundance: NA; v_gene: TRBV7-2; j_gene: TRBJ2-7; d_gene: NA; CDR3nt: TGTGCCAGCAGCTTACTCCGTGAGAAGTTCTACGAGCAGTACTTC; CDR3aa: CASSLLREKFYEQYF
abundance: NA; v_gene: TRBV5-1; j_gene: TRBJ1-2; d_gene: TRBD1; CDR3nt: TGCGCCAGCAGCTTGATTCCCCCAGGGGGCAACGGCTATGGCTACACCTTC; CDR3aa: CASSLIPPGGNGYGYTF
abundance: NA; v_gene: TRBV13; j_gene: TRBJ2-3; d_gene: TRBD2; CDR3nt: TGTGCCAGCAGCTTAACGCGACTAGCGGACACAGATACGCAGTATTTT; CDR3aa: CASSLTRLADTDTQYF
abundance: NA; v_gene: TRBV7-2; j_gene: TRBJ2-1; d_gene: NA; CDR3nt: TGTGCCAGCAGCCCATGGGACATAGGAGCCAATGAGCAGTTCTTC; CDR3aa: CASSPWDIGANEQFF
abundance: NA; v_gene: TRBV6-4; j_gene: TRBJ2-3; d_gene: TRBD2; CDR3nt: TGTGCCAGCGCCGAGCGGGGAAGCACAGATACGCAGTATTTT; CDR3aa: CASAERGSTDTQYF
abundance: NA; v_gene: TRBV7-8; j_gene: TRBJ2-7; d_gene: NA; CDR3nt: TGTGCCAGCAGCCCATTGCAGGCCATCAGAAACGAGCAGTACTTC; CDR3aa: CASSPLQAIRNEQYF
abundance: NA; v_gene: TRBV28; j_gene: TRBJ2-7; d_gene: TRBD2; CDR3nt: TGTGCCAGCAGTTTCGGTACTAGCGGATCCTACGAGCAGTACTTC; CDR3aa: CASSFGTSGSYEQYF
abundance: few; v_gene: TRBV4-2; j_gene: TRBJ1-6; d_gene: TRBD1; CDR3nt: TGTGCCAGCAGCCAAGATGGGACAGGGTCCTCACCCCTCCACTTT; CDR3aa: CASSQDGTGSSPLHF
abundance: NA; v_gene: TRBV18; j_gene: TRBJ2-5; d_gene: TRBD1; CDR3nt: TGTGCCAGCTCCACAGGGGGGCTAGAGACCCAGTACTTC; CDR3aa: CASSTGGLETQYF
abundance: NA; v_gene: TRBV11-3; j_gene: TRBJ1-4; d_gene: NA; CDR3nt: TGTGCCAGCAGTACTAGTGGGAAGGCAACTAATGAAAAACTGTTTTTT; CDR3aa: CASSTSGKATNEKLFF
abundance: NA; v_gene: TRBV6-2/TRBV6-3; j_gene: TRBJ2-3; d_gene: TRBD2; CDR3nt: TGTGCCAGCAGTCCCCCGGCTTGGACTAGCGGGAAAACAGATACGCAGTATTTT; CDR3aa: CASSPPAWTSGKTDTQYF
abundance: NA; v_gene: TRBV12-3/TRBV12-4; j_gene: TRBJ2-2; d_gene: NA; CDR3nt: TGTGCCAGCAGTTTACTTGACACCGGGGAGCTGTTTTTT; CDR3aa: CASSLLDTGELFF